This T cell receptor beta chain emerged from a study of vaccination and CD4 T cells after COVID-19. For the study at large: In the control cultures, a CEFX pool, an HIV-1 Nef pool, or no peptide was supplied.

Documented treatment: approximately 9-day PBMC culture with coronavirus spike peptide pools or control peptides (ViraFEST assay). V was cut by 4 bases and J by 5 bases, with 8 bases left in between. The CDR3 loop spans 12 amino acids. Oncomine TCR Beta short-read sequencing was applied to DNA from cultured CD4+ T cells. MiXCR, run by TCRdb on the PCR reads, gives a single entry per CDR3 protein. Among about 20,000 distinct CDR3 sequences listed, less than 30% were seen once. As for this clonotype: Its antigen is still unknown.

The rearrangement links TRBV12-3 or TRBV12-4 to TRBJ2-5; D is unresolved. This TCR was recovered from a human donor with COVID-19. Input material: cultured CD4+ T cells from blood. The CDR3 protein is CASSSPGETQYF. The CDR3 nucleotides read TGTGCCAGCAGTTCCCCGGGCGAGACCCAGTACTTC.